These T cell receptor beta chains were read from a single sample in a study of T-cell memory formation after mild COVID-19. MiXCR was run by TCRdb on the 5' RACE reads, yielding one entry per CDR3 protein. The sample contains 350,000 to 500,000 distinct CDR3 sequences, approximately 19% of which appear only once. Material: PBMCs or a T cell subset sorted from them (not recorded which). These receptors all stem from a man younger than 30 who had mild COVID-19 (a few samples of this study predate the infection). Cell type and time point are not known. Each CDR3 is given with its conserved first and last residue. A clone size is listed for some rows: how often the clone was seen (once, few, many), or a class if it is expanded.

j_call | v_call | clone_size | cdr3_aa
TRBJ2-7 | TRBV7-6 | NA | CASRLDMAGSPYEQYF
TRBJ2-2 | TRBV4-1 | few | CASSQAGTGELFF
TRBJ2-5 | TRBV7-9 | NA | CASSTGTLKGETQYF
TRBJ2-5 | TRBV4-3 | NA | CASSHGVSSGGPRETQYF
TRBJ1-1 | TRBV6-2/TRBV6-3 | NA | CASSWGSATEAFF
TRBJ2-1 | TRBV7-9 | few | CASRATAAYYNEQFF
TRBJ1-5 | TRBV18 | NA | CASSPLGWGGNQPQHF
TRBJ2-3 | TRBV7-2 | NA | CASLWRGSTDTQYF
TRBJ2-3 | TRBV7-2 | NA | CARSSGGAGDTQYF
TRBJ2-5 | TRBV6-5 | few | CASTPSLIGLETQYF
TRBJ2-7 | TRBV9 | NA | CASSPRSGTANYEQYF
TRBJ2-7 | TRBV2 | NA | CASKNRDSYYEQYF
TRBJ1-2 | TRBV12-3/TRBV12-4 | NA | CASRGAGRGYGYTF
TRBJ2-5 | TRBV7-2 | few | CASSSTSGGYHQYF
TRBJ1-2 | TRBV6-5 | NA | CASSPRVLGYGYTF
TRBJ1-3 | TRBV5-1 | many | CASREISGNTIYF
TRBJ2-3 | TRBV5-1 | NA | CASSNGTLQRDTQYF
TRBJ2-7 | TRBV6-2/TRBV6-3 | many | CASSYQGESSYEQYF
TRBJ1-1 | TRBV20-1 | NA | CSARSGPGPDTEAFF
TRBJ1-5 | TRBV5-1 | NA | CASSKTVDQPQHF
TRBJ2-3 | TRBV4-3 | many | CASSHRTGLAGESTDTQYF
TRBJ1-4 | TRBV12-3/TRBV12-4 | few | CASSFGQGGRLFF
TRBJ2-3 | TRBV5-1 | many | CASRLLASSTDTQYF
TRBJ2-3 | TRBV11-2 | NA | CASSLILGPTDTQYF
TRBJ1-1 | TRBV4-3 | NA | CASSQEAMNTEAFF
TRBJ2-7 | TRBV9 | NA | CASSPSHDYHYEQYF
TRBJ1-1 | TRBV28 | NA | CASKGAVTGGTEAFF
TRBJ1-4 | TRBV11-2 | NA | CASSLRGATNEKLFF
TRBJ1-3 | TRBV6-1 | NA | CASSEAPPGRSSGNTIYF
TRBJ1-1 | TRBV2 | NA | CASREERGNTEAFF
TRBJ2-7 | TRBV6-5 | few | CASRAGTGGREQYF
TRBJ2-3 | TRBV20-1 | NA | CSAYWERGTITDTQYF
TRBJ2-1 | TRBV20-1 | NA | CSAPGQVLNEQFF
TRBJ2-3 | TRBV7-9 | few | CASSKTSGGEDTQYF
TRBJ2-3 | TRBV24-1 | NA | CATSDPRQGSDTQYF
TRBJ1-1 | TRBV6-5 | few | CASSYSLTGDTEAFF
TRBJ2-3 | TRBV7-2 | few | CASSSWTSGADTQYF
TRBJ2-5 | TRBV27 | few | CASRRQGGLLGETQYF
TRBJ1-1 | TRBV20-1 | few | CSARDRTGGKTEAFF
TRBJ2-1 | TRBV6-5 | NA | CASSRGQFYNEQFF
TRBJ2-5 | TRBV10-3 | NA | CAISGTPGQQIQETQYF
TRBJ2-1 | TRBV29-1 | NA | CSVDRLLAGWANEQFF
TRBJ2-7 | TRBV6-5 | NA | CASSYSGGLGSYEQYF
TRBJ2-2 | TRBV7-7 | NA | CSTGENTGELFF
TRBJ2-1 | TRBV20-1 | NA | CSASEWRAGGHNEQFF
TRBJ1-1 | TRBV18 | NA | CASSSRQGAQNTEAFF
TRBJ1-2 | TRBV5-5 | NA | CASSLDRTNYGYTF
TRBJ2-1 | TRBV6-2/TRBV6-3 | NA | CASSYRGNEQFF
TRBJ2-1 | TRBV30 | NA | CAWSGGTSTYNEQFF
TRBJ1-5 | TRBV20-1 | few | CSARDPAENQPQHF
TRBJ2-5 | TRBV10-3 | NA | CAIGTSGQETQYF